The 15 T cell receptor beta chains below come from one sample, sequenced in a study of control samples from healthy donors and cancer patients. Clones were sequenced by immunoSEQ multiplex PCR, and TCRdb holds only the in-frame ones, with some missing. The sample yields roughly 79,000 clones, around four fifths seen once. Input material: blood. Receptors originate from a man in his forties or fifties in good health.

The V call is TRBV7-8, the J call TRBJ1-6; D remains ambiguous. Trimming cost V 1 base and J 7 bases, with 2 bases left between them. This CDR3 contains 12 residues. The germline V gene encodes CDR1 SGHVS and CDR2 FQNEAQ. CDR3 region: CASSLVNSPLHF. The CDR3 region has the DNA TGTGCCAGCAGCTTAGTAAATTCACCCCTCCACTTT.

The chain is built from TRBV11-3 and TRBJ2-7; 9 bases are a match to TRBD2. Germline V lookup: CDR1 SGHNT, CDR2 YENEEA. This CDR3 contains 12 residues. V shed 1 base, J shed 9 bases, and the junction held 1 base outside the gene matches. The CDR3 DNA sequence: TGTGCCAGCAGCTTAGCGGGACTAGCGCAGTACTTC. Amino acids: CASSLAGLAQYF.

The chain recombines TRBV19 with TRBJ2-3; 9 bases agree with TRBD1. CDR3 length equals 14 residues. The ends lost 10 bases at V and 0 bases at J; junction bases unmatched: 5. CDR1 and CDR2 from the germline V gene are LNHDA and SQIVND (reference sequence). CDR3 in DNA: TGTGCCACCCGACAGGGGGGAAGCACAGATACGCAGTATTTT. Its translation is CATRQGGSTDTQYF.

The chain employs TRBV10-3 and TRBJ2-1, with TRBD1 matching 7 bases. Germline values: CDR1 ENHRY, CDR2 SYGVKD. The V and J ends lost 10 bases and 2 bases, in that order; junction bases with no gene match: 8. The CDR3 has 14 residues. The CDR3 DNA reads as TGTGCCACAACCACGGGACAGACCTACAATGAGCAGTTCTTC. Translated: CATTTGQTYNEQFF.

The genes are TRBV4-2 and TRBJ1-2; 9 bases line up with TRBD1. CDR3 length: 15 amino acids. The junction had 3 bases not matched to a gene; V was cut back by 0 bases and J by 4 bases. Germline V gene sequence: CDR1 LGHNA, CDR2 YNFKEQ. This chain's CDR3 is CASSQDWGQGYGYTF. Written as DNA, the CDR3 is TGTGCCAGCAGCCAAGATTGGGGACAGGGCTATGGCTACACCTTC.

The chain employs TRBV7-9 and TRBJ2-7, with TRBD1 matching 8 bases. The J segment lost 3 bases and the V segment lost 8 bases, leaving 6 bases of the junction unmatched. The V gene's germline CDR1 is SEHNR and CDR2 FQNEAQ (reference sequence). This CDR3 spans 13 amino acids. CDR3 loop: CASATGVIYEQYF. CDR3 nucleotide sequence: TGTGCCAGCGCGACAGGGGTAATCTACGAGCAGTACTTC.

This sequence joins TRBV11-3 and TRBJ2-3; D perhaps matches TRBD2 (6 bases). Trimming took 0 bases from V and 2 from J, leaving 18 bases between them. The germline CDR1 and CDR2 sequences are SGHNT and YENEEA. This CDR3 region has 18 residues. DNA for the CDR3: TGTGCCAGCAGCTTAGATGGTGGGGCGGGATCCTACACAGATACGCAGTATTTT. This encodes CASSLDGGAGSYTDTQYF.

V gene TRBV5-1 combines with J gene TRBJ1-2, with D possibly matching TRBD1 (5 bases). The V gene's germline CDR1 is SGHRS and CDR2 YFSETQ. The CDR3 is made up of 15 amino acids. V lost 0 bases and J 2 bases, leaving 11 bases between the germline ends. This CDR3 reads CASSLGGTGNYGYTF. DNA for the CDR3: TGCGCCAGCAGCTTGGGAGGGACGGGAAACTATGGCTACACCTTC. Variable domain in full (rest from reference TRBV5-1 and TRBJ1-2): KAGVTQTPRYLIKTRGQQVTLSCSPISGHRSVSWYQQTPGQGLQFLFEYFSETQRNKGNFPGRFSGRQFSNSRSEMNVSTLELGDSALYLCASSLGGTGNYGYTFGSGTRLTVV.

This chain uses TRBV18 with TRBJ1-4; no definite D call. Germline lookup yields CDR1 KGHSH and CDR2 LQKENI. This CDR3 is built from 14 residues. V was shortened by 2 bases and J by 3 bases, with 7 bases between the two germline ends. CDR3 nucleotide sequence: TGTGCCAGCTCACCAAACCTCTCTAATGAAAAACTGTTTTTT. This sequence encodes CASSPNLSNEKLFF.

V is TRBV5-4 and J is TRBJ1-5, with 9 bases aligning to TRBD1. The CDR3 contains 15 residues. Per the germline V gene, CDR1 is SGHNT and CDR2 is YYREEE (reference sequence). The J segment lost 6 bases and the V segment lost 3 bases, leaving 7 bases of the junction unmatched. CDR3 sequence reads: CASSSWGQGIQPQHF. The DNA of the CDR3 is TGTGCCAGCAGCTCGTGGGGACAGGGAATTCAGCCCCAGCATTTT. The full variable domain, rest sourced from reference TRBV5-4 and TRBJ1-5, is ETGVTQSPTHLIKTRGQQVTLRCSSQSGHNTVSWYQQALGQGPQFIFQYYREEENGRGNFPPRFSGLQFPNYSSELNVNALELDDSALYLCASSSWGQGIQPQHFGDGTRLSIL.

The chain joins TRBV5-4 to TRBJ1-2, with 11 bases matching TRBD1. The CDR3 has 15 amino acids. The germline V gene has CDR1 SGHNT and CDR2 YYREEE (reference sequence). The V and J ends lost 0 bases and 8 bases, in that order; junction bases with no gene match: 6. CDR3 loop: CASSLARDRGLGYTF. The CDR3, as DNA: TGTGCCAGCAGCTTGGCCAGGGACAGGGGGTTAGGCTACACCTTC.

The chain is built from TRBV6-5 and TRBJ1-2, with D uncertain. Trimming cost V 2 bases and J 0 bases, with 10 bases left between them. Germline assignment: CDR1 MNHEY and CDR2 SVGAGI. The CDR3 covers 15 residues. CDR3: CASSYLTPANYGYTF. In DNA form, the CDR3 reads TGTGCCAGCAGTTACCTGACACCTGCTAACTATGGCTACACCTTC.

The CDR3 DNA reads TGTGCCAGTAGTATAGATCCGTTTCGAAGTGACACTGAAGCTTTCTTT. It is translated as CASSIDPFRSDTEAFF. This chain links TRBV19 with TRBJ1-1; no definite D call. V gave up 0 bases and J gave up 3 bases, with 14 bases separating them. Germline loops: CDR1 LNHDA, CDR2 SQIVND (reference sequence). The CDR3 is 16 residues long.

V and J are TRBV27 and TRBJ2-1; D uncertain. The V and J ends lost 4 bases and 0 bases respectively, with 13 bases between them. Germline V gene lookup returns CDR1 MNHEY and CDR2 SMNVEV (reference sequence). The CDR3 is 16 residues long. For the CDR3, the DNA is TGTGCCAGCAGTTCCTCGACGGTTACCTCCTACAATGAGCAGTTCTTC. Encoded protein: CASSSSTVTSYNEQFF.

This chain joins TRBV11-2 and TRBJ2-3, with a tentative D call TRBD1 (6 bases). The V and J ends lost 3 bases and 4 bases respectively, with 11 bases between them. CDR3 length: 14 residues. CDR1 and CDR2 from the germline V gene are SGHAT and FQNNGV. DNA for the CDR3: TGTGCCAGCAGCTTGTTTCAGGGGTCAGATACGCAGTATTTT. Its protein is CASSLFQGSDTQYF.